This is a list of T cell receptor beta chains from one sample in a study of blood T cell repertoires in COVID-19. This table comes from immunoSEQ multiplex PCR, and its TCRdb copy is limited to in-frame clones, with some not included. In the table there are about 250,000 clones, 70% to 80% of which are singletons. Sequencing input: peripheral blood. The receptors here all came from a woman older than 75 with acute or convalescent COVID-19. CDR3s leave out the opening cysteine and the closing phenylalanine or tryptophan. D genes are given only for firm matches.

CDR3 protein: ASSPNRVIPDTQY
V gene: TRBV5-1
D gene: -
J gene: TRBJ2-3

CDR3 protein: ASSQGPGLDLYEQY
V gene: TRBV4-2
D gene: TRBD2
J gene: TRBJ2-7

CDR3 protein: ASNLDPTGRKDEQY
V gene: TRBV9
D gene: -
J gene: TRBJ2-7

CDR3 protein: ASSERGLSETQY
V gene: TRBV2
D gene: -
J gene: TRBJ2-5

CDR3 protein: ASSYGTPSYNSPLH
V gene: TRBV6-5
D gene: -
J gene: TRBJ1-6

CDR3 protein: ASSVGRGPSGEEAF
V gene: TRBV9
D gene: -
J gene: TRBJ1-1

CDR3 protein: ASSLRTGLNSPLH
V gene: TRBV5-8
D gene: TRBD1
J gene: TRBJ1-6

CDR3 protein: ASSLAGTYNEQF
V gene: TRBV6-6
D gene: TRBD2
J gene: TRBJ2-1

CDR3 protein: SASGRAGAF
V gene: TRBV20-1
D gene: -
J gene: TRBJ1-1

CDR3 protein: SATRGIDYT
V gene: TRBV20-1
D gene: -
J gene: TRBJ1-2